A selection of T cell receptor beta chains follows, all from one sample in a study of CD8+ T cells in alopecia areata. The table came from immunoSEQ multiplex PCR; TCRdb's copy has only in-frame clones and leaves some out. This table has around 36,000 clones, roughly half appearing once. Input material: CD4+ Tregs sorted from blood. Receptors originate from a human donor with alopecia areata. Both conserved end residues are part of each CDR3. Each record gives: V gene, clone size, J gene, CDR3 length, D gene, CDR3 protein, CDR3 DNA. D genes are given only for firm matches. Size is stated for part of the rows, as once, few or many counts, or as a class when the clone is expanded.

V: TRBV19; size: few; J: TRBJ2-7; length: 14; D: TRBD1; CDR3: CASSLRQGLNEQYF; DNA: TGTGCCAGTAGCCTTAGACAGGGTTTGAACGAGCAGTACTTC
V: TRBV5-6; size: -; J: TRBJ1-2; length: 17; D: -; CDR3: CASSLEGGPRDRGGYTF; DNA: TGTGCCAGCAGCTTGGAGGGGGGACCGCGGGACCGGGGTGGCTACACCTTC
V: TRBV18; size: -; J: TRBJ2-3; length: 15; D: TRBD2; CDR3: CASSPAGGPSYTQYF; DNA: TGTGCCAGCTCCCCAGCGGGGGGGCCTAGTTATACGCAGTATTTT
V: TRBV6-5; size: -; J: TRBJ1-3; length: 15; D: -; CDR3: CASSYGTASGNTIYF; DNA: TGTGCCAGCAGCTACGGGACGGCTTCTGGAAACACCATATATTTT
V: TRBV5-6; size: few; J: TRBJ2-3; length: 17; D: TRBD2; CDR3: CASRLHPGLAGPDTQYF; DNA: TGTGCCAGCAGACTTCATCCGGGACTAGCGGGACCAGATACGCAGTATTTT
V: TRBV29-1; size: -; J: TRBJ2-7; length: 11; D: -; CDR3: CSVGGLYEQYF; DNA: TGCAGCGTTGGGGGACTGTACGAGCAGTACTTC
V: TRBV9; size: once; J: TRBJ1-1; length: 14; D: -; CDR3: CASSVHGQNTEAFF; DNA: TGTGCCAGCAGCGTCCACGGACAAAACACTGAAGCTTTCTTT
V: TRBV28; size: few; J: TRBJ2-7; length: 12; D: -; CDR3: CASRRRNYEQYF; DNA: TGTGCCAGCAGGAGGCGAAACTACGAGCAGTACTTC
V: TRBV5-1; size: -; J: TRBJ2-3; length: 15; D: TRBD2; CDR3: CASSVLAGGTDTQYF; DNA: TGCGCCAGCAGCGTCTTAGCGGGGGGCACAGATACGCAGTATTTT
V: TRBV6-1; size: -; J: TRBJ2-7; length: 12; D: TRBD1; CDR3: CASSGQPQKQYF; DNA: TGTGCCAGTTCGGGACAGCCCCAAAAGCAGTACTTC
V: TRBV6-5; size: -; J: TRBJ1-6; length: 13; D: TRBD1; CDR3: CASSYADRVLLHF; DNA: TGTGCCAGCAGTTACGCCGACAGGGTACTACTCCACTTT
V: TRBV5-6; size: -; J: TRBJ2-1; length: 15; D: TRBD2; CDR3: CASSFGGLVLNEQFF; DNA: TGTGCCAGCAGCTTTGGCGGACTAGTATTGAATGAGCAGTTCTTC
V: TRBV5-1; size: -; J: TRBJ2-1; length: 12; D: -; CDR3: CASSLQGNEQFF; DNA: TGCGCCAGCAGCTTACAGGGCAATGAGCAGTTCTTC
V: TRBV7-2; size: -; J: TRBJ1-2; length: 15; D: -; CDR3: CASSPPRGYGGGYTF; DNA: TGTGCCAGCAGCCCACCTAGGGGGTACGGAGGCGGCTACACCTTC
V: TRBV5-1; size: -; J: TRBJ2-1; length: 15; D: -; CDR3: CASSQGIRSYNEQFF; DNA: TGCGCCAGCAGTCAGGGGATACGCTCCTACAATGAGCAGTTCTTC
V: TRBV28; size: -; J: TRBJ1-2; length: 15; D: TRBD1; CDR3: CASSSPGGAARGYTF; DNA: TGTGCCAGCAGTTCCCCAGGGGGCGCAGCGCGCGGCTACACCTTC
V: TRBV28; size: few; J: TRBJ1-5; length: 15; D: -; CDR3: CASSLPGAGNQPQHF; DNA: TGTGCCAGCAGTTTGCCGGGGGCTGGCAATCAGCCCCAGCATTTT
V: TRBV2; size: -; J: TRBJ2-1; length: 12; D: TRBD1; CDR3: CASRGQGNEQFF; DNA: TGTGCCAGCAGAGGACAGGGGAATGAGCAGTTCTTC
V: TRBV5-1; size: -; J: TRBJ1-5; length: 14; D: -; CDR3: CASSPTGLHQPQHF; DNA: TGCGCCAGCAGCCCGACGGGCCTTCATCAGCCCCAGCATTTT
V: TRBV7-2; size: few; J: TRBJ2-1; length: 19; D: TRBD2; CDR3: CASSFTYLVAGGGGNEQFF; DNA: TGTGCCAGCAGCTTTACCTACCTCGTAGCGGGAGGTGGTGGCAATGAGCAGTTCTTC
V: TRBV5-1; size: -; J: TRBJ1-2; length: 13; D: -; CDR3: CASSLDTIYGYTF; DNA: TGCGCCAGCAGCTTGGATACTATCTATGGCTACACCTTC
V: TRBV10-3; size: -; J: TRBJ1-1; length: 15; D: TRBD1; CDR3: CAISDYDRGPTEAFF; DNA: TGTGCCATCAGTGATTACGACAGGGGGCCTACTGAAGCTTTCTTT
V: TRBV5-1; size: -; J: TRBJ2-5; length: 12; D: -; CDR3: CASSLSQETQYF; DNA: TGCGCCAGCAGCCTATCCCAAGAGACCCAGTACTTC
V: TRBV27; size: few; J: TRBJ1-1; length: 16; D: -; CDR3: CASSLWGPDVDTEAFF; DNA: TGTGCCAGCAGTTTGTGGGGTCCCGATGTAGACACTGAAGCTTTCTTT
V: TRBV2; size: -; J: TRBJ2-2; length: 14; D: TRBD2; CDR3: CASARLADTGELFF; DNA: TGTGCCAGCGCGCGACTAGCGGACACCGGGGAGCTGTTTTTT
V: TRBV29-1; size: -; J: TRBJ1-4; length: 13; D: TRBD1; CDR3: CSVVLQGGQKLFF; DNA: TGCAGCGTTGTCCTACAGGGGGGCCAAAAACTGTTTTTT
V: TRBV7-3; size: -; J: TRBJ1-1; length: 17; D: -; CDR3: CASNHPERAPWNTEAFF; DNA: TGTGCCAGCAACCACCCCGAAAGGGCCCCCTGGAACACTGAAGCTTTCTTT
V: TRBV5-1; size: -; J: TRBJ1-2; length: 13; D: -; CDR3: CASSLEGLDGYTF; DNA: TGCGCCAGCAGCTTGGAAGGGCTTGATGGCTACACCTTC
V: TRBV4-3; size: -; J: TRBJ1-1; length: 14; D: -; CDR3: CASSQVNMNTEAFF; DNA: TGCGCCAGCAGCCAGGTGAACATGAACACTGAAGCTTTCTTT
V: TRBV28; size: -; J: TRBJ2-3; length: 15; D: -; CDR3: CASSAWGGSTDTQYF; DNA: TGTGCCAGCAGCGCCTGGGGCGGGAGCACAGATACGCAGTATTTT
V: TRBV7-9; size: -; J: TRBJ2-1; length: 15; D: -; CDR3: CASRPLKRVVDEQFF; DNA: TGTGCCAGCAGGCCGCTAAAGAGGGTTGTGGATGAGCAGTTCTTC
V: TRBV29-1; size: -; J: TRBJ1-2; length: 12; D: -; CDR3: CSVVRTNYGYTF; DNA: TGCAGCGTTGTGAGGACTAACTATGGCTACACCTTC
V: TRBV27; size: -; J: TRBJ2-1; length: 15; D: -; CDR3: CASSERGLTYNEQFF; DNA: TGTGCCAGCAGTGAACGGGGACTCACCTACAATGAGCAGTTCTTC
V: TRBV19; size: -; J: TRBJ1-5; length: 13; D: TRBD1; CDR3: CASWTGGGQPQHF; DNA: TGTGCCAGTTGGACAGGGGGCGGTCAGCCCCAGCATTTT
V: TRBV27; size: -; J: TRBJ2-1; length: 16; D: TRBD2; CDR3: CASSSLAGEFYNEQFF; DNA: TGTGCCAGCAGTTCCTTAGCGGGGGAGTTCTACAATGAGCAGTTCTTC
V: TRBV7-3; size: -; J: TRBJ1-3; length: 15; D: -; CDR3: CASSLIAGAGNTIYF; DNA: TGTGCCAGCAGCTTAATCGCGGGGGCTGGAAACACCATATATTTT
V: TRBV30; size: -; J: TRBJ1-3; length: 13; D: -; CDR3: CAWTTGLGNTIYF; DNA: TGTGCCTGGACTACGGGCCTTGGAAACACCATATATTTT